These 23 T cell receptor beta chains originate from one sample sequenced in a study of cytomegalovirus exposure and HLA in healthy donors. The PCR made use of 60 Vbeta and 13 Jbeta primers. Assay used: immunoSEQ multiplex PCR; TCRdb lists only in-frame clones, some missing. The table lists roughly 180,000 clones, just over 75% of them singletons. Sequencing was done on a sample of PBMCs. All receptors derive from a woman between 55 and 75 years old in good health and CMV-seropositive.

The rearrangement links TRBV9 to TRBJ2-7; a weak D match, TRBD1 (6 bases). The CDR3 contains 12 residues. Germline assignment: CDR1 SGDLS and CDR2 YYNGEE. The ends were cut back, 0 bases at V and 9 bases at J, with 10 bases in the middle. The CDR3 here is CASSVGDTWQYF. The CDR3 DNA sequence: TGTGCCAGCAGCGTAGGGGACACCTGGCAGTACTTC.

This rearrangement joins TRBV28 to TRBJ1-1, with D perhaps matching TRBD1 (6 bases). The CDR3 runs 14 residues. V dropped 6 bases and J dropped 8 bases, with 19 bases sitting between them. Germline V gene sequence: CDR1 MDHEN, CDR2 SYDVKM. The CDR3 spells CASRGRRGSWEAFF. The CDR3 nucleotides are TGTGCCAGCAGAGGCAGAAGGGGGTCATGGGAAGCTTTCTTT.

The chain joins TRBV10-3 to TRBJ1-1, with D unclear. CDR1 is ENHRY, CDR2 SYGVKD, per germline. V was shortened by 7 bases and J by 1 base, with 13 bases between the two germline ends. The CDR3 length is 14 residues. DNA for the CDR3: TGTGCCATCACCGACGGACGGGGGAACACTGAAGCTTTCTTT. Translating gives CAITDGRGNTEAFF.

The genes are TRBV19 and TRBJ1-5; 8 bases map to TRBD1. CDR3 length: 14 residues. V lost 8 bases, J lost 4 bases, and 7 bases stayed unmatched. Germline assignment: CDR1 LNHDA and CDR2 SQIVND (reference sequence). CDR3 bases: TGTGCCAGTGCCCCGACAGGGGAAAATCAGCCCCAGCATTTT. Residues: CASAPTGENQPQHF.

The rearrangement joins TRBV28 to TRBJ2-3, with 9 bases lining up with TRBD2. In germline, CDR1 is MDHEN, CDR2 SYDVKM. This CDR3 spans 15 amino acids. V trimming: 4 bases; J trimming: 2 bases; junction bases outside the gene matches: 4. The CDR3 loop is CASSSSGGLTDTQYF. In nucleotides, the CDR3 is TGTGCCAGCAGTTCAAGCGGGGGGCTCACAGATACGCAGTATTTT.

The chain has TRBV19 and TRBJ2-5; D is perhaps TRBD1 (6 bases). The end of the DNA is better explained by TRBJ2-7, so the J call may be wrong. The CDR3 contains 13 residues. Germline V gene data show CDR1 as LNHDA and CDR2 as SQIVND (reference sequence). For the CDR3, the DNA is TGTGCCAGTAGTAAGGGACACGGCTACGAGCAGTACTTC. Translation gives CASSKGHGYEQYF.

Concerning this clone itself: Compared with germline, one end of the junction differs, possibly owing to a read error. The sample has other DNA sequences that encode this CDR3 too. The V gene is TRBV6-6, the J gene TRBJ2-2; 7 bases agree with TRBD2. The V gene's germline CDR1 is MNHNY and CDR2 SVGAGI (reference sequence). CDR3 length equals 14 residues. The DNA of the CDR3 is TGTGCCAGCAGTGACCGGGACTATGTGAGGGAACTGTTTTTT. Translated, it gives CASSDRDYVRELFF.

In this sample, this clone turned up once. The chain uses TRBV10-3 and TRBJ2-5; D might be TRBD1 (5 bases). The J call may be incorrect, as the DNA end agrees better with TRBJ2-7. Germline V lookup: CDR1 ENHRY, CDR2 SYGVKD. The CDR3 has 11 amino acids. The CDR3 sequence: CAIRAGHEQYF. In DNA, the CDR3 is TGTGCCATTAGAGCAGGGCACGAGCAGTACTTC.

This sequence joins TRBV5-1 and TRBJ2-7, with TRBD2 matching 8 bases. The CDR3 runs to 15 residues. In germline, CDR1 is SGHRS, CDR2 YFSETQ. With V trimmed by 4 bases and J by 3 bases, 9 bases remained unmatched. The CDR3 protein is CASSHGLAGRYEQYF. In nucleotides, the CDR3 is TGCGCCAGCAGCCATGGACTAGCTGGTCGCTACGAGCAGTACTTC.

This clone has only one observation. This chain connects TRBV28 to TRBJ2-1; TRBD2 matches 13 bases. Germline CDR1 and CDR2: MDHEN and SYDVKM. J gave up 9 bases and V 5 bases, and 7 bases lay outside the gene matches. The CDR3 totals 15 residues. CDR3 bases: TGTGCCAGCAGTCCCCCCGGACTAGCGGGAGTTGAGCAGTTCTTC. Residues: CASSPPGLAGVEQFF.

The rearrangement uses TRBV5-4 and TRBJ1-2; 9 bases fit TRBD1. CDR1 is SGHNT and CDR2 is YYREEE in the germline V gene (reference sequence). V shed 5 bases, J shed 0 bases, and the junction held 11 bases outside the gene matches. CDR3 length: 17 residues. In DNA, the CDR3 is TGTGCCAGCAGAATTTTCGGGACAGGGTTGGCTAACTATGGCTACACCTTC. Translated, it gives CASRIFGTGLANYGYTF.

The chain uses TRBV28 and TRBJ2-7, with 9 bases that match TRBD2. J was trimmed by 3 bases and V by 5 bases; bases with no gene match: 8. This CDR3 region has 15 residues. CDR1 is MDHEN and CDR2 is SYDVKM in the germline V gene. CDR3 bases: TGTGCCAGCAGTACGACTAGCGGACTTTTCTACGAGCAGTACTTC. Its translation: CASSTTSGLFYEQYF.

For this clone: A read error may produce the germline difference seen at one junction end. V and J are TRBV6-1 and TRBJ2-4; D is unclear. Per germline, CDR1 MNHNS and CDR2 SASEGT. The CDR3 spans 12 residues. Here the CDR3 DNA reads TGTGCCAGCAGTGACCCAGGAAACAGTCAGTACTTC. The encoded protein is CASSDPGNSQYF.

The J gene is TRBJ1-5, the V gene TRBV18; tentatively, D is TRBD1 (5 bases). The CDR3 has 13 residues. Trimming pared 5 bases from V and 6 bases from J, leaving 11 bases between. The germline V gene has CDR1 KGHSH and CDR2 LQKENI. The CDR3 spells CASSGGGSQPQHF. For the CDR3, the DNA is TGTGCCAGCTCAGGGGGAGGGAGTCAGCCCCAGCATTTT.

J is TRBJ2-7 and V is TRBV7-8; TRBD1 matches 8 bases. This CDR3 has 16 amino acids. Germline V gene data show CDR1 as SGHVS and CDR2 as FQNEAQ. V lost 1 base to trimming and J lost 2 bases; unmatched junction nucleotides: 7. CDR3 in DNA: TGTGCCAGCAGCTTAGGTTGGGGACAGGAGACCTACGAGCAGTACTTC. Its translation: CASSLGWGQETYEQYF.

This sequence joins TRBV5-8 and TRBJ1-1; the D is unclear. Trimming shortened V by 0 bases and J by 4 bases, and 16 bases separated the two germline ends. CDR3 length: 16 residues. Germline V gives CDR1 SGHTS, CDR2 YDEGEE. The CDR3 loop is CASSLEAGGFGTEAFF. The CDR3 DNA sequence: TGTGCCAGCAGCTTGGAGGCAGGAGGTTTCGGCACTGAAGCTTTCTTT.

The gene calls are TRBV5-4 and TRBJ1-2, with D possibly being TRBD1 (6 bases). CDR1 is SGHNT, CDR2 YYREEE, per germline (reference sequence). The CDR3 totals 15 residues. The ends were cut back, 4 bases at V and 6 bases at J, with 19 bases in the middle. CDR3 coding DNA: TGTGCCAGCAGCAGTGTGGGGGGGGCGGGTCATGGCTACACCTTC. Its translation: CASSSVGGAGHGYTF.

The CDR3: CANKRQGANEQFF. CDR3 DNA: TGTGCCAACAAGCGACAGGGGGCAAATGAGCAGTTCTTC. The chain combines TRBV7-2 with TRBJ2-1; TRBD1 aligns across 10 bases. The germline gives CDR1 SGHTA, CDR2 FQGNSA. After removal of 10 bases from V and 7 bases from J, the junction contained 7 bases not matched to a gene. The CDR3 length is 13 residues.

The J gene is TRBJ2-5, the V gene TRBV5-6; unclear D gene. CDR1 is SGHDT, CDR2 YYEEEE, per germline. This CDR3 comprises 14 residues. Trimming removed 4 bases from V and 7 bases from J, with 17 bases in between. The CDR3 loop reads CASSLVEVFATQYF. DNA for the CDR3: TGTGCCAGCAGCCTGGTTGAGGTCTTCGCGACCCAGTACTTC. Together with reference TRBV5-6 and TRBJ2-5, the CDR3 gives the full variable domain: DAGVTQSPTHLIKTRGQQVTLRCSPKSGHDTVSWYQQALGQGPQFIFQYYEEEERQRGNFPDRFSGHQFPNYSSELNVNALLLGDSALYLCASSLVEVFATQYFGPGTRLLVL.

The chain links TRBV9 to TRBJ2-2, with D unclear. The germline V gene has CDR1 SGDLS and CDR2 YYNGEE. This CDR3 is 16 amino acids long. The V end was cut by 0 bases, the J end by 1 base, with 10 bases between. The CDR3 nucleotides read TGTGCCAGCAGCGTAGGTAGAGGCCTGAACACCGGGGAGCTGTTTTTT. Residues: CASSVGRGLNTGELFF.

The rearrangement links TRBV11-2 to TRBJ1-3, with 11 positions matching TRBD1. V shed 4 bases and J 2 bases; nucleotides not matched to a gene: 4. The CDR3 extends over 16 amino acids. Germline CDR1 and CDR2: SGHAT and FQNNGV. CDR3 in DNA: TGTGCCAGCAGCTGGGGGACAGGGGGGACTGGAAACACCATATATTTT. This translates into CASSWGTGGTGNTIYF.

The table lists this clone with a few counts. The chain has TRBV5-1 and TRBJ2-7; D remains ambiguous. The CDR3 has 15 residues. CDR1 SGHRS and CDR2 YFSETQ come from the germline V gene. V lost 0 bases to trimming and J lost 9 bases, with 19 bases between them. Here the CDR3 DNA reads TGCGCCAGCAGCTTGGCGCTTAGAAGTCTCTCGGGGCAGTACTTC. The encoded protein is CASSLALRSLSGQYF.

The gene calls are TRBV27 and TRBJ2-1; D gene uncertain. Germline V gives CDR1 MNHEY, CDR2 SMNVEV (reference sequence). Between the trimmed V and J ends, which lost 0 bases and 6 bases, there was a span of 9 bases. There are 14 residues in the CDR3. CDR3: CASSLSRSFNEQFF. The CDR3 nucleotides read TGTGCCAGCAGTTTATCGCGAAGTTTCAATGAGCAGTTCTTC.